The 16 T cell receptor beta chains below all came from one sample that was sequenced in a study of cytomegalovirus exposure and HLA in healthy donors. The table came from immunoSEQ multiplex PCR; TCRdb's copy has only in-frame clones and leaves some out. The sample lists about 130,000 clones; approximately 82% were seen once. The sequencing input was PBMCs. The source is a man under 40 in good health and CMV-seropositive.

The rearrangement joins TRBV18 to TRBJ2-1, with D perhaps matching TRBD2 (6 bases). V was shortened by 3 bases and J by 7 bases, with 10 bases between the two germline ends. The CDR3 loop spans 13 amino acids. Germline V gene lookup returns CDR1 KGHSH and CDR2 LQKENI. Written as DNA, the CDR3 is TGTGCCAGCTCACCCCTTGGGACTAATGAGCAGTTCTTC. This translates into CASSPLGTNEQFF.

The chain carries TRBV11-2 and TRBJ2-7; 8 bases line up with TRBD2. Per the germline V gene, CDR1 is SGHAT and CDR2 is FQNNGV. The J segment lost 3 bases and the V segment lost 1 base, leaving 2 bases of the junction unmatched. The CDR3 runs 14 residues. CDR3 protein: CASSLGRGDYEQYF. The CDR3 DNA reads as TGTGCCAGCAGCTTAGGGCGGGGGGACTACGAGCAGTACTTC. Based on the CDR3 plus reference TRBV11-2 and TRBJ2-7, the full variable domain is EAGVAQSPRYKIIEKRQSVAFWCNPISGHATLYWYQQILGQGPKLLIQFQNNGVVDDSQLPKDRFSAERLKGVDSTLKIQPAKLEDSAVYLCASSLGRGDYEQYFGPGTRLTVT.

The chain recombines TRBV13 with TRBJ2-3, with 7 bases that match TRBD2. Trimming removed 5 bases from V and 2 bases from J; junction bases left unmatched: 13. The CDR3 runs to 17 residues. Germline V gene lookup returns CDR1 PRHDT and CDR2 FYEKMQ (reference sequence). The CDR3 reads CASSPREADSHTDTQYF. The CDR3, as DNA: TGTGCCAGCAGCCCACGGGAGGCCGATTCCCACACAGATACGCAGTATTTT.

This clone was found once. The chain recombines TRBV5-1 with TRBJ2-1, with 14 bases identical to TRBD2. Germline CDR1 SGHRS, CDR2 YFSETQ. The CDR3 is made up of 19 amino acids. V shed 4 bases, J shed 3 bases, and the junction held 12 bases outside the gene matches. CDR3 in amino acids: CASSREGTSGSSLYNEQFF. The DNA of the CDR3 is TGCGCCAGCAGCCGAGAAGGGACTAGCGGGAGTTCCCTCTACAATGAGCAGTTCTTC.

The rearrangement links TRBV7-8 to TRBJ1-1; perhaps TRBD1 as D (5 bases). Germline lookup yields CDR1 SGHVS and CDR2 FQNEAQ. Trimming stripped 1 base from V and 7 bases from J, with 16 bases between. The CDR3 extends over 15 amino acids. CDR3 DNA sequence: TGTGCCAGCAGCTTAGATGTGGGGCAGGCCTTTGAAGCTTTCTTT. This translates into CASSLDVGQAFEAFF.

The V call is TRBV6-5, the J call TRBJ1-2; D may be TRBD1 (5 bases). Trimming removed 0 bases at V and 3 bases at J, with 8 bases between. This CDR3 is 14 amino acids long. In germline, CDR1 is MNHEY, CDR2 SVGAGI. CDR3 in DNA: TGTGCCAGCAGTTACTCGTCAGGGTACTATGGCTACACCTTC. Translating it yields CASSYSSGYYGYTF.

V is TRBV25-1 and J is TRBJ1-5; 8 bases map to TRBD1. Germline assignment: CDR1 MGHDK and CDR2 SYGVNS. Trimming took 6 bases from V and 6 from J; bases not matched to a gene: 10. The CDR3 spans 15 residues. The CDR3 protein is CASSGTGPGSQPQHF. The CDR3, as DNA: TGTGCCAGCAGCGGGACAGGCCCGGGTAGTCAGCCCCAGCATTTT.

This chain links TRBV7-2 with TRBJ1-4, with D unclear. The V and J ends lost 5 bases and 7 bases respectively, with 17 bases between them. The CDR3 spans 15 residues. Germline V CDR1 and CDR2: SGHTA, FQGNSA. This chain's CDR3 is CASSRPPGSGEKLFF. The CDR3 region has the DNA TGTGCCAGCAGCCGCCCCCCAGGATCCGGTGAAAAACTGTTTTTT.

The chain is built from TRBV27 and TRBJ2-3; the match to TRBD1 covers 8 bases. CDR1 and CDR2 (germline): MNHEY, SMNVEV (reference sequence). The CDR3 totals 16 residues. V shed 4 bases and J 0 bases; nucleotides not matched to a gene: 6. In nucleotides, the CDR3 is TGTGCCAGCAGTTCGGCAGGGGGCTTTAGCACAGATACGCAGTATTTT. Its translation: CASSSAGGFSTDTQYF.

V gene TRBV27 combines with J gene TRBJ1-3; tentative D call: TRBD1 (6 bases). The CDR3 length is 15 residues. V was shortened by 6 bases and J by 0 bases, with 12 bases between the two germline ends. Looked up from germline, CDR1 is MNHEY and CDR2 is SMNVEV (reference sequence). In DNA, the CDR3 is TGTGCCAGCAGCCTGACAGGCTACTCTGGAAACACCATATATTTT. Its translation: CASSLTGYSGNTIYF.

DNA for the CDR3: TGTGCCAGTAGTATAGCGGGGGGGTTGCAGGGGGCCCAGTACTTC. Translated: CASSIAGGLQGAQYF. The chain employs TRBV19 and TRBJ2-5, with TRBD2 as a possible D gene (8 bases). The V gene lost 1 base and the J gene lost 9 bases, with 18 bases spanning the gap. The CDR3 loop spans 15 amino acids. Germline V gene data show CDR1 as LNHDA and CDR2 as SQIVND (reference sequence).

CDR3 nucleotide sequence: TGTGCCAGCAGTTGGGGCCCCTTAAAGCAGGGCTACACCTTC. Translating it yields CASSWGPLKQGYTF. The J gene is TRBJ1-2, the V gene TRBV6-5, with D possibly TRBD1 on 5 matching bases. This CDR3 contains 14 residues. Germline V gene lookup returns CDR1 MNHEY and CDR2 SVGAGI. V lost 4 bases to trimming and J lost 8 bases, with 17 bases between them.

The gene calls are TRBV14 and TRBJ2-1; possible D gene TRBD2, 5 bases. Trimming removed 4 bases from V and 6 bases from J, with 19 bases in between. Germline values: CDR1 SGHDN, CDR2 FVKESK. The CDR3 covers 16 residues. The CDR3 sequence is CASSLVMRAGINEQFF. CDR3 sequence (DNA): TGTGCCAGCAGCCTGGTCATGCGGGCCGGAATCAATGAGCAGTTCTTC.

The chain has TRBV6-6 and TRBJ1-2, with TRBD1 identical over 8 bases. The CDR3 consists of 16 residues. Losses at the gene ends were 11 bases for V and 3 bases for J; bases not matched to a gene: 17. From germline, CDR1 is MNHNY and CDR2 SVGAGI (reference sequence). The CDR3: CAANDRGLTSHYGYTF. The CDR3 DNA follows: TGTGCCGCTAACGACAGGGGCCTCACCTCCCACTATGGCTACACCTTC.

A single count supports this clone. CDR3 residues: CASSMLAGTSTDTQYF. The CDR3 nucleotides are TGCGCCAGCAGCATGTTAGCGGGAACTAGCACAGATACGCAGTATTTT. This chain connects TRBV5-1 to TRBJ2-3, with 8 bases lining up with TRBD2. The CDR3 covers 16 residues. The germline V gene encodes CDR1 SGHRS and CDR2 YFSETQ. Germline trimming cut 4 bases from V and 0 bases from J; bases unmatched to any gene: 7.

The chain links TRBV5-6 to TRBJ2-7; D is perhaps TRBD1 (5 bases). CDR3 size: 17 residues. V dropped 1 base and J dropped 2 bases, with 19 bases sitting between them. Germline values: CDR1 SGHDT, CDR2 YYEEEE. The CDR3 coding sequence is TGTGCCAGCAGCTTGTTCCCCCGTCCGGACAAGCCCTACGAGCAGTACTTC. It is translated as CASSLFPRPDKPYEQYF.